Detailed here is one T cell receptor (beta chain). The antigen is not known. Here immunoSEQ multiplex PCR was the method, and the copy in TCRdb shows in-frame clones only, minus some. In the table there are some 60,000 clones, 80% to 95% of which are singletons. The record originates from a study of OX40 agonist ivuxolimab in advanced cancers. About the research overall: Patients were treated with intravenous ivuxolimab, dosed at 0.01 to 10 mg/kg and infused every 2 weeks.

Study observations and caveats: Dose levels from 0.1 to 3.0 mg/kg saw CD4+ and CD8+ blood T cells expand clonally by week 6.

Germline loops: CDR1 SGHVS, CDR2 FQNEAQ. The CDR3 length is 15 residues. Trimming stripped 5 bases from V and 6 bases from J, with 17 bases between. The rearrangement joins TRBV7-8 to TRBJ1-3; a possible D gene is TRBD1 (5 bases). This receptor was obtained from an adult with an advanced solid tumor such as melanoma, head and neck, liver or kidney cancer. The sequencing here drew on CD4+ or CD8+ T cells sorted from blood, taken in a trial of the OX40 agonist ivuxolimab. The CDR3 here is CASSPGDVLANTIYF. The DNA for the CDR3 is TGTGCCAGCAGCCCCGGGGACGTTCTCGCAAACACCATATATTTT.